This T cell receptor (beta chain) was found in a study of sequential checkpoint blockade in melanoma. The treatment is: randomized to nivolumab then ipilimumab (arm A) or the reverse (arm B). The protocol was immunoSEQ multiplex PCR, while the TCRdb copy is restricted to in-frame clones and leaves out a portion. The sample contains roughly 12,000 clones, around 75% of which appear only once. CDR3 length: 12 amino acids. Germline V CDR1 and CDR2: SGHAT, FQNNGV. Trimming cost V 5 bases and J 8 bases, with 10 bases left between them. The gene calls are TRBV11-2 and TRBJ2-1; D is unresolved. The sample in question was CD8+ T cells sorted from blood (inferred from file names), obtained from a patient given nivolumab and ipilimumab in sequence. The TCR originated in a human donor with melanoma. CDR3 sequence reads: CASSPQADEQFF. In nucleotides, the CDR3 is TGTGCCAGCAGCCCTCAGGCAGATGAGCAGTTCTTC.